A selection of T cell receptor beta chains follows, all from one sample in a study of blood T cell repertoires in COVID-19. Sequenced by immunoSEQ multiplex PCR; TCRdb stores in-frame clones only, minus some. The sample has fewer than 200,000 clones; about 91% are singletons. Source material: peripheral blood. The source of these receptors is a woman aged 45-59 years with acute or convalescent COVID-19. Each CDR3 is given with its conserved first and last residue. A D gene is named only where the DNA matches it firmly. Clone size is stated in some rows and not others, as once, few, many or a class when expanded.

cdr3_aa,cdr3_nt,v_call,cdr3_length,j_call,d_call,clone_size
CAWNRGASGRGSEKLFF,TGTGCCTGGAACCGGGGAGCTTCCGGGAGAGGGTCGGAAAAACTGTTTTTT,TRBV30,17,TRBJ1-4,-,-
CASSYEPWDPSGGQFF,TGTGCCAGCAGTTACGAACCCTGGGACCCTAGCGGGGGACAGTTCTTC,TRBV6-2/TRBV6-3,16,TRBJ2-1,TRBD2,-
CAIVGREVYEQYF,TGTGCCATCGTTGGGCGGGAGGTCTACGAGCAGTACTTC,TRBV7-9,13,TRBJ2-7,TRBD2,-
CATTGGGGNQPQHF,TGTGCCACCACGGGGGGCGGTGGCAATCAGCCCCAGCATTTT,TRBV19,14,TRBJ1-5,-,-
CASSLAPIAGEAFF,TGCGCCAGCAGCTTGGCCCCGATAGCTGGTGAAGCTTTCTTT,TRBV5-1,14,TRBJ1-1,-,-
CASSLGTSGEPLSNEQFF,TGTGCCAGCAGCTTAGGAACTAGCGGGGAACCCCTCTCCAATGAGCAGTTCTTC,TRBV11-2,18,TRBJ2-1,TRBD2,-
CATSDFGTGAYNSPLHF,TGTGCCACCAGTGATTTTGGGACAGGGGCCTATAATTCACCCCTCCACTTT,TRBV24-1,17,TRBJ1-6,TRBD1,-
CAWSVRLGNTIYF,TGTGCCTGGAGTGTCCGTCTTGGAAACACCATATATTTT,TRBV30,13,TRBJ1-3,-,few
CAWGRYEQYF,TGTGCCTGGGGACGCTACGAGCAGTACTTC,TRBV30,10,TRBJ2-7,-,-
CAIRTGTENTEAFF,TGTGCCATCAGAACCGGGACAGAGAACACTGAAGCTTTCTTT,TRBV10-3,14,TRBJ1-1,TRBD1,-
CASSIGTGGNQPQHF,TGCGCCAGCAGCATTGGGACAGGGGGCAATCAGCCCCAGCATTTT,TRBV5-1,15,TRBJ1-5,TRBD1,-
CASSLVGTEDQETQYF,TGTGCCAGCAGCTTAGTTGGGACTGAAGACCAAGAGACCCAGTACTTC,TRBV7-2,16,TRBJ2-5,-,-
CASSVEASRIEQFF,TGTGCCAGCAGCGTAGAAGCTAGCCGCATTGAGCAGTTCTTC,TRBV9,14,TRBJ2-1,-,-
CASNGGSSGANVLTF,TGCGCCAGCAATGGTGGGAGCTCTGGGGCCAACGTCCTGACTTTC,TRBV10-2,15,TRBJ2-6,-,few
CASSSRGYSTSGTYEQYF,TGTGCCAGCAGCTCGCGGGGCTACTCGACTAGCGGGACCTACGAGCAGTACTTC,TRBV11-2,18,TRBJ2-7,TRBD2,-
CASSLEALRETQYF,TGTGCCAGCAGCTTAGAAGCCCTGCGAGAGACCCAGTACTTC,TRBV7-2,14,TRBJ2-5,-,-
CASSLDISYEQYF,TGTGCCAGTAGCCTGGACATCTCCTACGAGCAGTACTTC,TRBV19,13,TRBJ2-7,-,-
CASSYRDRGHEQFF,TGTGCCAGCAGCTATCGGGACAGGGGCCATGAGCAGTTCTTC,TRBV6-1,14,TRBJ2-1,TRBD1,-